One and the same sample provided the 26 T cell receptor beta chains below, sequenced in a study of T cells in Graves' hyperthyroidism and ophthalmopathy. Using RNA transcripts as the source, TCR beta CDR3 regions were amplified. An initial round of RT-PCR targeting the TCR CDR3 relied on the HTBI primer set. Each CDR3 protein gets one entry after TCRdb re-called the multiplex PCR reads with MiXCR. The sample holds 190,000 or so distinct CDR3 sequences, 15% to 20% seen once. The specimen was blood. Receptors were obtained from a man in his forties or fifties with Graves' hyperthyroidism.

This clonotype was seen many times. This chain uses TRBV20-1 with TRBJ1-5, with 10 bases identical to TRBD1. This CDR3 region has 15 residues. Germline V gene sequence: CDR1 DFQATT, CDR2 SNEGSKA (reference sequence). Losses at the gene ends were 6 bases for V and 7 bases for J; bases not matched to a gene: 12. The CDR3 DNA follows: TGCAGTGCGCCTCCGGGACAGGGGATTAGACAGCCCCAGCATTTT. Translation: CSAPPGQGIRQPQHF.

At least ten counts were recorded for this clonotype. The V and J genes are TRBV6-2 or TRBV6-3 and TRBJ2-3, with D possibly TRBD2 on 7 matching bases. Trimming removed 10 bases at V and 5 bases at J, with 13 bases between. From germline, CDR1 is MNHEY and CDR2 SVGEGT. There are 12 residues in the CDR3. The CDR3: CATGGQGDTQYF. As DNA, the CDR3 is TGTGCCACGGGGGGCCAGGGAGATACGCAGTATTTT.

The chain is built from TRBV6-2 or TRBV6-3 and TRBJ2-1, with D possibly TRBD1 on 6 matching bases. Germline CDR1 reads MNHEY; CDR2 reads SVGEGT. Trimming stripped 8 bases from V and 6 bases from J, with 17 bases between. CDR3 length: 14 residues. CDR3 sequence reads: CASVTDSPPNEQFF. CDR3 nucleotide sequence: TGTGCCAGCGTCACGGACAGTCCTCCCAATGAGCAGTTCTTC.

This clonotype was detected many times. This chain joins TRBV27 and TRBJ1-5; D not resolved. Trimming pared 2 bases from V and 9 bases from J, leaving 14 bases between. In germline, CDR1 is MNHEY, CDR2 SMNVEV (reference sequence). CDR3 length equals 14 residues. CDR3 protein: CASSLRRGIGPQHF. Here the CDR3 DNA reads TGTGCCAGCAGTTTACGACGGGGAATAGGGCCCCAGCATTTT.

This clonotype was detected ten times or more. The chain employs TRBV2 and TRBJ1-6; unclear D gene. The CDR3 length is 15 residues. Germline CDR1 reads SNHLY; CDR2 reads FYNNEI. The ends were cut back, 6 bases at V and 4 bases at J, with 13 bases in the middle. The CDR3 sequence: CASRGRQAYNSPLHF. The CDR3 coding sequence is TGTGCCAGCAGGGGCCGGCAGGCTTATAATTCACCCCTCCACTTT.

This clonotype was observed at least ten times. The V call is TRBV7-2, the J call TRBJ2-1, with D possibly TRBD1 on 6 matching bases. Trimming cost V 2 bases and J 7 bases, with 9 bases left between them. This CDR3 is built from 13 residues. The germline V gene has CDR1 SGHTA and CDR2 FQGNSA. Here the CDR3 DNA reads TGTGCCAGCAGCTTACAGGGGTTAAATGAGCAGTTCTTC. Translating it yields CASSLQGLNEQFF.

This clonotype was seen ten or more times. The rearrangement joins TRBV12-3 or TRBV12-4 to TRBJ2-6; maybe TRBD1 (6 bases). Trimming took 5 bases from V and 4 from J, leaving 12 bases between them. The CDR3 totals 15 residues. CDR3 nucleotides: TGTGCCAGCAGTCCCGCAGGGGTAGGGGCCAACGTCCTGACTTTC. This translates into CASSPAGVGANVLTF.

This clonotype was found a few times. CDR3 DNA: TGTGCCAGTAGCCGGGGGAGTTTGGACACTGAAGCTTTCTTT. As protein: CASSRGSLDTEAFF. The rearrangement links TRBV19 to TRBJ1-1, with a weak D call TRBD1 (5 bases). The CDR3 totals 14 residues. V was shortened by 6 bases and J by 3 bases, with 14 bases between the two germline ends. Germline CDR1 is LNHDA and CDR2 is SQIVND (reference sequence). The full variable domain, its missing parts supplied by reference TRBV19 and TRBJ1-1, is DGGITQSPKYLFRKEGQNVTLSCEQNLNHDAMYWYRQDPGQGLRLIYYSQIVNDFQKGDIAEGYSVSREKKESFPLTVTSAQKNPTAFYLCASSRGSLDTEAFFGQGTRLTVV.

In its sample, this clonotype was seen many times. The chain uses TRBV6-1 and TRBJ1-2; weak D call: TRBD1 (5 bases). V was pared by 5 bases and J by 8 bases, with 18 bases between. The CDR3 consists of 14 residues. The germline V gene has CDR1 MNHNS and CDR2 SASEGT. DNA of the CDR3: TGTGCCAGCAGTCCCCCGGGTCAGGGCTACGGCTACACCTTC. This codes for CASSPPGQGYGYTF.

This clonotype was picked up a small number of times. This chain uses TRBV19 with TRBJ2-2, with TRBD2 matching 10 bases. Germline V gene sequence: CDR1 LNHDA, CDR2 SQIVND (reference sequence). The CDR3 is 17 residues long. The trim removed 4 bases at V and 3 bases at J, leaving 8 bases unmatched. CDR3 in DNA: TGTGCCAGTAGTAAGGCTAGCGGGAGCCAATACACCGGGGAGCTGTTTTTT. Amino acids: CASSKASGSQYTGELFF.

The table lists this clonotype with many counts. J is TRBJ1-1 and V is TRBV5-1; D is perhaps TRBD1 (6 bases). The ends were cut back, 2 bases at V and 1 base at J, with 12 bases in the middle. The CDR3 is made up of 15 amino acids. CDR1 and CDR2 (germline): SGHRS, YFSETQ. Here the CDR3 DNA reads TGCGCCAGCAGCTTCGGGGGGCAGGGGAACACTGAAGCTTTCTTT. As protein: CASSFGGQGNTEAFF.

This clonotype was counted ten times or more. This sequence joins TRBV6-1 and TRBJ2-5; TRBD1 aligns across 7 bases. This CDR3 has 16 residues. CDR1 is MNHNS and CDR2 is SASEGT in the germline V gene. V gave up 6 bases and J gave up 5 bases; unmatched junction bases: 15. CDR3 sequence (DNA): TGTGCCAGCAGAGAACGCCGAGGGACAGTGAGTGAGACCCAGTACTTC. This gives the protein CASRERRGTVSETQYF.

This clonotype showed up many times. The J gene is TRBJ2-7, the V gene TRBV28; 11 bases fit TRBD1. The germline V gene encodes CDR1 MDHEN and CDR2 SYDVKM. V lost 7 bases, J lost 0 bases, and 8 bases stayed unmatched. The CDR3 contains 16 residues. CDR3 bases: TGTGCCAGCACCCAGGGAGGGACAGGGGGCTCCTACGAGCAGTACTTC. Translation: CASTQGGTGGSYEQYF.

The V call is TRBV12-3 or TRBV12-4, the J call TRBJ2-7; a weak D match, TRBD1 (6 bases). V lost 6 bases to trimming and J lost 7 bases, with 19 bases between them. This CDR3 region has 14 residues. The DNA for the CDR3 is TGTGCCAGCAGGGGTGAGGGGGTCGTTCGGGAGCAGTACTTC. It is translated as CASRGEGVVREQYF.

This clonotype was seen repeatedly, ten times or more. CDR3: CSARKLAGGQETQYF. As DNA, the CDR3 is TGCAGTGCTAGGAAATTAGCGGGGGGCCAAGAGACCCAGTACTTC. The rearrangement uses TRBV20-1 and TRBJ2-5; 10 bases fit TRBD2. The CDR3 has 15 amino acids. CDR1 is DFQATT, CDR2 SNEGSKA, per germline (reference sequence). J gave up 1 base and V 3 bases, and 5 bases lay outside the gene matches.

In the case of this clonotype: One junction end does not reproduce the germline sequence, and a read error may be involved. The chain joins TRBV3-1 to TRBJ1-6; D uncertain. The CDR3 is 13 residues long. Germline V CDR1 and CDR2: LGHDT, YNNKEL (reference sequence). The CDR3 is CASSQDWSSALHF. The CDR3 DNA reads TGTGCCAGCAGCCAAGATTGGAGTTCAGCCCTCCACTTT. Full variable domain (rest looked up from reference TRBV3-1 and TRBJ1-6): DTAVSQTPKYLVTQMGNDKSIKCEQNLGHDTMYWYKQDSKKFLKIMFSYNNKELIINETVPNRFSPKSPDKAHLNLHINSLELGDSAVYFCASSQDWSSALHFGNGTRLTVT.

This clonotype was counted at least ten times. The rearrangement joins TRBV11-2 to TRBJ2-5, with 13 positions matching TRBD2. The CDR3 spans 18 residues. J was trimmed by 4 bases and V by 4 bases; bases with no gene match: 12. In germline, CDR1 is SGHAT, CDR2 FQNNGV. The CDR3 region has the DNA TGTGCCAGCAGCTCTCCGGGACTAGCGGGGAAACAGGGAGAGACCCAGTACTTC. Its translation is CASSSPGLAGKQGETQYF.

There are many counts of this clonotype. J is TRBJ1-2 and V is TRBV28; TRBD1 is a possible D gene (5 bases). The CDR3 consists of 14 residues. Germline CDR1 MDHEN, CDR2 SYDVKM. The V end lost 6 bases, the J end lost 4 bases, and 15 bases lay between the germline ends. DNA for the CDR3: TGTGCCAGCAGCCTAGGGGAGAGGGCCTATGGCTACACCTTC. Its protein product is CASSLGERAYGYTF.

The chain joins TRBV5-1 to TRBJ2-7; 12 nucleotides align to TRBD1. The CDR3 is made up of 15 amino acids. J lost 3 bases, V lost 4 bases, and 5 bases had no gene match. Per germline, CDR1 SGHRS and CDR2 YFSETQ. The CDR3 bases are TGCGCCAGCAGCATAGGGACAGGGGGCATCTACGAGCAGTACTTC. Its protein product is CASSIGTGGIYEQYF.

This clonotype was picked up many times. The CDR3 nucleotides are TGTGCCAGCTCACCACCGCTGGGATCGGTCGAGCAGTACTTC. Translating it yields CASSPPLGSVEQYF. The rearrangement uses TRBV18 and TRBJ2-7; D gene uncertain. Germline CDR1 KGHSH, CDR2 LQKENI. The germline V and J ends were trimmed by 0 bases and 6 bases, with 12 bases remaining between them. This CDR3 has 14 amino acids.

The table lists this clonotype with many counts. The chain joins TRBV6-1 to TRBJ1-1; the D gene is possibly TRBD1 (5 bases). Germline V CDR1 and CDR2: MNHNS, SASEGT. V lost 8 bases to trimming and J lost 3 bases, with 16 bases between them. This CDR3 region has 14 residues. CDR3 region: CASGAAIGYTEAFF. Written as DNA, the CDR3 is TGTGCCAGCGGGGCCGCGATCGGGTACACTGAAGCTTTCTTT.

The chain carries TRBV4-3 and TRBJ2-1; D not resolved. CDR3 length: 16 amino acids. Trimming left V 0 bases short and J 5 bases short, with 14 bases between. From germline, CDR1 is LGHNA and CDR2 YSLEER. This CDR3 is CASSQDVGRRDNEQFF. The CDR3, as DNA: TGCGCCAGCAGCCAAGATGTTGGGCGAAGGGACAATGAGCAGTTCTTC.

This clonotype was seen a handful of times. The V gene is TRBV5-1, the J gene TRBJ1-3; D ambiguous. The CDR3 has 16 amino acids. V was cut by 0 bases and J by 0 bases, with 10 bases left in between. The germline V gene encodes CDR1 SGHRS and CDR2 YFSETQ. CDR3 sequence (DNA): TGCGCCAGCAGCTTGGGTCGATCTTACTCTGGAAACACCATATATTTT. Protein product: CASSLGRSYSGNTIYF.

There are many counts of this clonotype. The chain employs TRBV6-1 and TRBJ1-5; D uncertain. Germline CDR1 and CDR2: MNHNS and SASEGT. The CDR3 contains 15 residues. V was pared by 7 bases and J by 0 bases, with 13 bases between. CDR3 sequence reads: CASKFNADSNQPQHF. The CDR3 coding sequence is TGTGCCAGCAAATTTAACGCTGATAGCAATCAGCCCCAGCATTTT.

The sample holds many counts of this clonotype. This chain links TRBV28 with TRBJ1-5; TRBD1 matches at 9 bases. The V gene end was trimmed by 5 bases and the J gene end by 3 bases; junction bases not matched to a gene: 2. This CDR3 region has 14 residues. Germline values: CDR1 MDHEN, CDR2 SYDVKM. The CDR3 sequence: CASSRQGDNQPQHF. CDR3 DNA: TGTGCCAGCAGTCGACAGGGGGACAATCAGCCCCAGCATTTT.

This clonotype was seen repeatedly, ten times or more. The genes are TRBV6-2 or TRBV6-3 and TRBJ1-2, with D perhaps matching TRBD1 (5 bases). Between the trimmed V and J ends, which lost 7 bases and 2 bases, there was a span of 17 bases. This CDR3 region has 15 residues. The germline V gene encodes CDR1 MNHEY and CDR2 SVGEGT. The CDR3 nucleotides are TGTGCCAGCACCAGAATGACAGTCCGCAACTATGGCTACACCTTC. Its translation: CASTRMTVRNYGYTF.